This T cell receptor beta chain was sequenced for a study of cytomegalovirus exposure and HLA in healthy donors. Amplification used 60 Vbeta primers and 13 Jbeta primers. Sequencing was performed with immunoSEQ multiplex PCR; in TCRdb, only in-frame clones are kept and a portion is missing. This repertoire comprises some 70,000 clones; its ten largest clones make up about 5%. This CDR3 has 16 amino acids. Trimming took off 0 bases at V and 8 bases at J, with 19 bases between the two ends. Germline V CDR1 and CDR2: MGHRA, YSYEKL. This chain uses TRBV4-1 with TRBJ1-2; tentatively, D is TRBD1 (5 bases). The sequenced sample consisted of PBMCs. This sequence was found in a middle-aged man in good health and CMV-seronegative. The CDR3 spells CASSQDSFQGAQGYTF. DNA of the CDR3: TGCGCCAGCAGCCAAGATTCTTTCCAAGGGGCGCAGGGCTACACCTTC.